Shown below are 10 T cell receptor beta chains from a single sample sequenced in a study of blood T cell repertoires in COVID-19. The assay was immunoSEQ multiplex PCR, and TCRdb's table has in-frame clones only and misses some. The table includes more than 300,000 clones, about four fifths detected once. Sequences were obtained from peripheral blood. The receptors stem from a woman aged 50 to 60 with acute or convalescent COVID-19.

V gene TRBV30 combines with J gene TRBJ1-3; D perhaps matches TRBD1 (6 bases). The CDR3 sequence is 15 residues long. Trimming left V 4 bases short and J 0 bases short, with 13 bases between. Germline CDR1 and CDR2: GTSNPN and SVGIG (reference sequence). The CDR3 DNA follows: TGTGCCTGGATCGACAGGACAAACTCTGGAAACACCATATATTTT. Translation gives CAWIDRTNSGNTIYF.

The chain links TRBV6-5 to TRBJ2-3; D is ambiguous. The germline gives CDR1 MNHEY, CDR2 SVGAGI. V was shortened by 0 bases and J by 3 bases, with 13 bases between the two germline ends. The length of the CDR3 is 16 residues. The CDR3 region has the DNA TGTGCCAGCAGTTACTCGCCCTGGTCTAGTACAGATACGCAGTATTTT. It translates to CASSYSPWSSTDTQYF.

The rearrangement joins TRBV5-4 to TRBJ1-1; D might be TRBD1 (6 bases). Germline CDR1 and CDR2: SGHNT and YYREEE (reference sequence). This CDR3 spans 17 amino acids. Trimming pared 3 bases from V and 0 bases from J, leaving 18 bases between. CDR3 amino acids: CASSSSSGTLVNTEAFF. CDR3 nucleotides: TGTGCCAGCAGCTCCTCCTCCGGGACACTCGTGAACACTGAAGCTTTCTTT. The full variable domain, rest sourced from reference TRBV5-4 and TRBJ1-1, is ETGVTQSPTHLIKTRGQQVTLRCSSQSGHNTVSWYQQALGQGPQFIFQYYREEENGRGNFPPRFSGLQFPNYSSELNVNALELDDSALYLCASSSSSGTLVNTEAFFGQGTRLTVV.

This clone was detected once. V and J are TRBV5-1 and TRBJ2-2; 9 bases map to TRBD2. The junction had 8 bases not matched to a gene; V was cut back by 4 bases and J by 4 bases. From germline, CDR1 is SGHRS and CDR2 YFSETQ. The CDR3 runs to 16 residues. The CDR3 sequence is CASSPAGGPITGELFF. The DNA of the CDR3 is TGCGCCAGCAGCCCGGCGGGAGGGCCGATCACCGGGGAGCTGTTTTTT.

The chain combines TRBV2 with TRBJ2-1; 9 nucleotides line up with TRBD2. V lost 5 bases to trimming and J lost 4 bases; unmatched junction nucleotides: 9. In germline, CDR1 is SNHLY, CDR2 FYNNEI. CDR3 length equals 16 residues. The CDR3 coding sequence is TGTGCCAGCAGTTGGAGGGGGACTAGCAGTTACAATGAGCAGTTCTTC. The encoded protein is CASSWRGTSSYNEQFF.

V usage is TRBV15 and J usage is TRBJ1-5, with unresolved D. The CDR3 spans 12 residues. V shed 9 bases and J shed 4 bases, with 10 bases lying between them. In germline, CDR1 is LNHNV, CDR2 YYDKDF (reference sequence). This CDR3 reads CATSGANQPQHF. The CDR3 DNA follows: TGTGCCACGTCAGGCGCTAATCAGCCCCAGCATTTT.

The chain employs TRBV2 and TRBJ2-1; maybe TRBD2 (7 bases). This CDR3 has 13 residues. V shed 7 bases and J shed 9 bases, with 16 bases lying between them. Germline CDR1 reads SNHLY; CDR2 reads FYNNEI. The DNA for the CDR3 is TGTGCCAGCACCTCTCAACGGGGGGCTGAGCAGTTCTTC. Its protein product is CASTSQRGAEQFF.

The CDR3 sequence: CASSYSGVSTDTQYF. In DNA, the CDR3 is TGTGCCAGCAGTTACTCAGGGGTTAGCACAGATACGCAGTATTTT. The genes are TRBV6-5 and TRBJ2-3; tentative D call: TRBD1 (5 bases). Germline values: CDR1 MNHEY, CDR2 SVGAGI. The ends were cut back, 0 bases at V and 0 bases at J, with 7 bases in the middle. This CDR3 has 15 residues.

Notes on this clone: Germline is not matched at one junction end, which may reflect a read error. V and J are TRBV19 and TRBJ1-4; 12 positions match TRBD1. The germline CDR1 and CDR2 sequences are LNHDA and SQIVND (reference sequence). The CDR3 length is 16 residues. The DNA for the CDR3 is TGTGCCAGTAGTATAGTACTCCGGGGACAGGGGGCGGGGGGGGTTTTT. The encoded protein is CASSIVLRGQGAGGVF.

The chain combines TRBV27 with TRBJ2-7; 8 nucleotides align to TRBD2. The CDR3 contains 16 residues. V lost 6 bases, J lost 2 bases, and 12 bases stayed unmatched. CDR1 and CDR2 (germline): MNHEY, SMNVEV (reference sequence). CDR3 DNA: TGTGCCAGCAGACTCTTCCCGGGACTAGGGACCTACGAGCAGTACTTC. Translating gives CASRLFPGLGTYEQYF.